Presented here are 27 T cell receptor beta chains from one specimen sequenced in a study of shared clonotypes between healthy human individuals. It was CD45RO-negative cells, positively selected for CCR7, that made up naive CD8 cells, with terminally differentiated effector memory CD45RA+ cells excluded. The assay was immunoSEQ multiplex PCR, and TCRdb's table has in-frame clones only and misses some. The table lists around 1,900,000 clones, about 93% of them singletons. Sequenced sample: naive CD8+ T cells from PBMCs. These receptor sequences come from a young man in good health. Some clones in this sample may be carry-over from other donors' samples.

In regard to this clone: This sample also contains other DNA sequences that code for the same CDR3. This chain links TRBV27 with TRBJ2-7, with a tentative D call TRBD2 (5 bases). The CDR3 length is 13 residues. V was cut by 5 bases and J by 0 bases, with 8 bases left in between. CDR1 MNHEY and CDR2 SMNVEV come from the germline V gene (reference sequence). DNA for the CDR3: TGTGCCAGCAGTCACGGGAACTCCTACGAGCAGTACTTC. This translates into CASSHGNSYEQYF.

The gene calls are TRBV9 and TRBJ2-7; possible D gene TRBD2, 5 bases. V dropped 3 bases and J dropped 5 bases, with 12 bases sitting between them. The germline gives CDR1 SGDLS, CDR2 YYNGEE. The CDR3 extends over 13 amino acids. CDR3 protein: CASSGAGLDEQYF. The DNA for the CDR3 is TGTGCCAGCAGCGGTGCCGGACTCGACGAGCAGTACTTC.

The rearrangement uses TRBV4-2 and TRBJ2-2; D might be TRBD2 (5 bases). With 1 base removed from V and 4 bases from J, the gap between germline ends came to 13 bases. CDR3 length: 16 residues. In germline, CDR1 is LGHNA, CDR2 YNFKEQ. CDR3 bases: TGTGCCAGCAGCCAAGGGTTGGGAGTAGGCACCGGGGAGCTGTTTTTT. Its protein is CASSQGLGVGTGELFF.

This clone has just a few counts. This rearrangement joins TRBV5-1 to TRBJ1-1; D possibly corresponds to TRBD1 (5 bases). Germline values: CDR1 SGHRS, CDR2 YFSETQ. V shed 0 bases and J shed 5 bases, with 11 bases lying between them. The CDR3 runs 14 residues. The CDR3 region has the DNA TGCGCCAGCAGCTTGGATGGAGGGGTTACTGAAGCTTTCTTT. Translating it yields CASSLDGGVTEAFF.

CDR3 sequence reads: CASSEGGQGWPYEQYF. The CDR3 DNA sequence: TGTGCCAGCAGTGAAGGAGGGCAGGGTTGGCCCTACGAGCAGTACTTC. This sequence joins TRBV6-1 and TRBJ2-7; D might be TRBD1 or TRBD2, each matching 5 bases. Germline assignment: CDR1 MNHNS and CDR2 SASEGT. The ends were cut back, 1 base at V and 2 bases at J, with 15 bases in the middle. The CDR3 covers 16 residues.

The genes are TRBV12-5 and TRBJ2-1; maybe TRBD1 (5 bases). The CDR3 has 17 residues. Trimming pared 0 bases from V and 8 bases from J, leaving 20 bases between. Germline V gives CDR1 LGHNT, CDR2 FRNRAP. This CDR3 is CASGLVRGHKGPDEQFF. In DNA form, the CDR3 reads TGTGCTAGTGGTTTGGTACGTGGCCATAAGGGGCCCGATGAGCAGTTCTTC.

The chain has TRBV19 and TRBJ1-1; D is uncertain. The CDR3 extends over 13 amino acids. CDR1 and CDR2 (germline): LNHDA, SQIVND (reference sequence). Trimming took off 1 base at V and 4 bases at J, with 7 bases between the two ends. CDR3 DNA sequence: TGTGCCAGTAGTATAGGGGTGAGCACTGAAGCTTTCTTT. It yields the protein CASSIGVSTEAFF.

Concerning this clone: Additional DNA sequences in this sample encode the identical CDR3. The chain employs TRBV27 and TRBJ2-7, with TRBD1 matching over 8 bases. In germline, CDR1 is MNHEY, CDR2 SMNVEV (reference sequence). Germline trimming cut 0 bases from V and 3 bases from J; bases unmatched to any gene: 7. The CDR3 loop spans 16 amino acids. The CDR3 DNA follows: TGTGCCAGCAGTTTATCTGCAGGGGGCGTTAGCTACGAGCAGTACTTC. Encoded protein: CASSLSAGGVSYEQYF.

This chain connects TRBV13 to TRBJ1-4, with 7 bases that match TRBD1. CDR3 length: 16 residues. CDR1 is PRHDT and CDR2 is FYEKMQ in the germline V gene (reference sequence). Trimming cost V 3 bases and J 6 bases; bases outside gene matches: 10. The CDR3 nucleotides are TGTGCCAGCAGCTTGCAACGAGGGGGCGCCTATGAAAAACTGTTTTTT. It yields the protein CASSLQRGGAYEKLFF.

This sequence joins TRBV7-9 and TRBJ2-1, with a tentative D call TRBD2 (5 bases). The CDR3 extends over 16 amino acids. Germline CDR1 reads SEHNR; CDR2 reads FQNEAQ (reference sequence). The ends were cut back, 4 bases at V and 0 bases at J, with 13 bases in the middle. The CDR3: CASSSGGPYSYNEQFF. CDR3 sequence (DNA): TGTGCCAGCAGCTCAGGAGGCCCCTACTCCTACAATGAGCAGTTCTTC.

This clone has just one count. The CDR3 loop reads CASSGTGSYEQYF. The CDR3 region has the DNA TGTGCCAGCAGCGGAACAGGATCCTACGAGCAGTACTTC. This chain connects TRBV5-6 to TRBJ2-7, with D perhaps matching TRBD1 (5 bases). The germline V gene encodes CDR1 SGHDT and CDR2 YYEEEE. The length of the CDR3 is 13 residues. Between the trimmed V and J ends, which lost 4 bases and 1 base, there was a span of 9 bases.

The DNA for the CDR3 is TGTGCCAGCAGTTACCCCCGTGAGGCTGCCCCCACAGATACGCAGTATTTT. Amino acids: CASSYPREAAPTDTQYF. The J gene is TRBJ2-3, the V gene TRBV28; D not certain. Germline loops: CDR1 MDHEN, CDR2 SYDVKM. Trimming shortened V by 4 bases and J by 2 bases, and 19 bases separated the two germline ends. The CDR3 sequence is 17 residues long.

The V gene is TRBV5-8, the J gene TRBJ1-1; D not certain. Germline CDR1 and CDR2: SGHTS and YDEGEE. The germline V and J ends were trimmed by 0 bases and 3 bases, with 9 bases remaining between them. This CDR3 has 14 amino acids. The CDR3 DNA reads TGTGCCAGCAGCTTGGGGTCGATCTACACTGAAGCTTTCTTT. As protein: CASSLGSIYTEAFF. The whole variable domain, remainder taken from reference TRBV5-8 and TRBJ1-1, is EAGVTQSPTHLIKTRGQQATLRCSPISGHTSVYWYQQALGLGLQFLLWYDEGEERNRGNFPPRFSGRQFPNYSSELNVNALELEDSALYLCASSLGSIYTEAFFGQGTRLTVV.

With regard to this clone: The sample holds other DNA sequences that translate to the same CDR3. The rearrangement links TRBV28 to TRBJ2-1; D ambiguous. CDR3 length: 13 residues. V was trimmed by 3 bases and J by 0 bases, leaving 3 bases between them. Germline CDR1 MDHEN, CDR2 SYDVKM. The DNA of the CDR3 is TGTGCCAGCAGTTTCGGCTCCTACAATGAGCAGTTCTTC. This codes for CASSFGSYNEQFF.

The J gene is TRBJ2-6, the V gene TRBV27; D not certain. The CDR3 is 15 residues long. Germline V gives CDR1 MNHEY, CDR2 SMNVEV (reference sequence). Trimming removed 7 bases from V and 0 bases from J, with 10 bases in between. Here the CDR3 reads CASTPHNSGANVLTF. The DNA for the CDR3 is TGTGCCAGCACCCCCCATAACTCTGGGGCCAACGTCCTGACTTTC.

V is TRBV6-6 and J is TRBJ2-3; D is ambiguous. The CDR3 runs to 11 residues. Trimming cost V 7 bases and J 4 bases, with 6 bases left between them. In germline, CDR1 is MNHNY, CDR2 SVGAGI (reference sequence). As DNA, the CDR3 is TGTGCCAGCACTGGGTCAGATACGCAGTATTTT. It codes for CASTGSDTQYF.

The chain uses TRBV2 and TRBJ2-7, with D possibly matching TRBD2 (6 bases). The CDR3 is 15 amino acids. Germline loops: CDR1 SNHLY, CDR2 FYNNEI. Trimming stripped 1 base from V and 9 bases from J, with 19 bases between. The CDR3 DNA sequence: TGTGCCAGCAGTGAAGACACGGGAGCCGGGGAAGGGCAGTACTTC. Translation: CASSEDTGAGEGQYF.

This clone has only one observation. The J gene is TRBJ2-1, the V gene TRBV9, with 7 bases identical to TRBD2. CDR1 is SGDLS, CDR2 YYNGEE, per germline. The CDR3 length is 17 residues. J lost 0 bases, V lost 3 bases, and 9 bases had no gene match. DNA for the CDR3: TGTGCCAGCAGCGGTCGGGTGGGAGGGCCCTCCTACAATGAGCAGTTCTTC. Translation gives CASSGRVGGPSYNEQFF.

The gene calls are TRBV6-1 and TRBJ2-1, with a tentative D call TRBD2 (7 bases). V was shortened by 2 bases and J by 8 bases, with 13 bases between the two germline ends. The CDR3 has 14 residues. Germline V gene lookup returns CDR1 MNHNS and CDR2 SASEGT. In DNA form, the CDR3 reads TGTGCCAGCAGTGAATTCACAGGGAGGGATGAGCAGTTCTTC. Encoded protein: CASSEFTGRDEQFF.

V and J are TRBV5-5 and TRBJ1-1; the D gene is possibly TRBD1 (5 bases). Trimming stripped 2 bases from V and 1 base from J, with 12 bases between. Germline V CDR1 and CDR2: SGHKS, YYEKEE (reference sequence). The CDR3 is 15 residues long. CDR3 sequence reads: CASSFDGHSNTEAFF. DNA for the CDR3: TGTGCCAGCAGCTTTGACGGACACTCGAACACTGAAGCTTTCTTT.

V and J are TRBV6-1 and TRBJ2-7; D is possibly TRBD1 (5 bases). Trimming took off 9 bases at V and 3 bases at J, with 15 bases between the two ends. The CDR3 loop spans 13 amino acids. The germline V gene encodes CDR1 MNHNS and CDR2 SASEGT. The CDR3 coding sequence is TGTGCCAGTAGGGCAGGGCAATTCTACGAGCAGTACTTC. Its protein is CASRAGQFYEQYF.

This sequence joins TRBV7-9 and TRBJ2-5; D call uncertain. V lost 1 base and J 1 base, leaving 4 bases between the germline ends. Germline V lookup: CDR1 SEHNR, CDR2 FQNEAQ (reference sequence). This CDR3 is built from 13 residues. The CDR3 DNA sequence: TGTGCCAGCAGCTTAGGGACCCAAGAGACCCAGTACTTC. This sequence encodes CASSLGTQETQYF. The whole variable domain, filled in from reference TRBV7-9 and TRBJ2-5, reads DTGVSQNPRHKITKRGQNVTFRCDPISEHNRLYWYRQTLGQGPEFLTYFQNEAQLEKSRLLSDRFSAERPKGSFSTLEIQRTEQGDSAMYLCASSLGTQETQYFGPGTRLLVL.

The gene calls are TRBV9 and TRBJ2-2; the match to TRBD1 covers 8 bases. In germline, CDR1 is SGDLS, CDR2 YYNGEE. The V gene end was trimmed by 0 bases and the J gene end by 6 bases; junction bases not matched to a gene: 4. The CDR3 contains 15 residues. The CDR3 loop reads CASSVEDRVAGELFF. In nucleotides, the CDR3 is TGTGCCAGCAGCGTAGAGGACAGGGTGGCCGGGGAGCTGTTTTTT.

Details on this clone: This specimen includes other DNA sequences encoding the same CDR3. The CDR3 reads CASSFSATYEQYF. CDR3 DNA sequence: TGTGCCAGCAGTTTCTCTGCTACCTACGAGCAGTACTTC. This chain uses TRBV27 with TRBJ2-7; D not certain. The CDR3 extends over 13 amino acids. V lost 3 bases and J lost 2, with 8 bases in between. The V gene's germline CDR1 is MNHEY and CDR2 SMNVEV (reference sequence).

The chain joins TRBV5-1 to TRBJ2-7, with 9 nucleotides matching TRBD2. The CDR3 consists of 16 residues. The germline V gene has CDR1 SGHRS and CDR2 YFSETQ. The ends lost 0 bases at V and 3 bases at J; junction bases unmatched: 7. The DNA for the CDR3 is TGCGCCAGCAGCTTGGGAATGGGACTAGCCCACTACGAGCAGTACTTC. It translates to CASSLGMGLAHYEQYF. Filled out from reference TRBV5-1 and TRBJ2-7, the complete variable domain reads KAGVTQTPRYLIKTRGQQVTLSCSPISGHRSVSWYQQTPGQGLQFLFEYFSETQRNKGNFPGRFSGRQFSNSRSEMNVSTLELGDSALYLCASSLGMGLAHYEQYFGPGTRLTVT.

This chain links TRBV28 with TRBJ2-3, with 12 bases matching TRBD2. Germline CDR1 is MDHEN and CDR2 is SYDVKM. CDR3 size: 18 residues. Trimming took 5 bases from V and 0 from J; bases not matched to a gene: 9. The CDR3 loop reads CASSPGLAGLTSTDTQYF. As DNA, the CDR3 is TGTGCCAGCAGTCCTGGACTAGCGGGGCTTACTAGCACAGATACGCAGTATTTT.

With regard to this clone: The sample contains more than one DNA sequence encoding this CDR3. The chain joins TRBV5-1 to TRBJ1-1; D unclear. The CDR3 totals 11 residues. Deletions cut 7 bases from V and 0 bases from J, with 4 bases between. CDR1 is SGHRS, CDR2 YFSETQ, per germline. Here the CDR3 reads CASRMNTEAFF. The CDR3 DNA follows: TGCGCCAGCCGGATGAACACTGAAGCTTTCTTT.